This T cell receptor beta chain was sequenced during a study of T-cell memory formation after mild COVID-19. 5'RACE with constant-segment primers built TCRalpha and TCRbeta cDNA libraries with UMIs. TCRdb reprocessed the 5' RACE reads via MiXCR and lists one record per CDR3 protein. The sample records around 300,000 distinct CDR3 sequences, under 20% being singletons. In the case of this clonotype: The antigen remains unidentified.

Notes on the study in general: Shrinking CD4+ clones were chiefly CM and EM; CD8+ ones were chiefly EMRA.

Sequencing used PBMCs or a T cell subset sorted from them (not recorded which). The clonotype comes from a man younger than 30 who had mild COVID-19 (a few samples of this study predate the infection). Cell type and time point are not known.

CDR3 loop: CASSAGTGGYDTQYF. The CDR3 region has the DNA TGTGCCAGCAGCGCAGGGACAGGGGGCTACGATACGCAGTATTTT. The V and J genes are TRBV11-2 and TRBJ2-3, with TRBD1 matching over 12 bases. Germline CDR1 is SGHAT and CDR2 is FQNNGV. V dropped 5 bases and J dropped 6; count of bases not matched to a gene: 6. The CDR3 is made up of 15 amino acids.